This TCR beta chain was sequenced in a study of T cell repertoires in cytomegalovirus infection. Study details: From public TCR beta signatures came an indication of both CMV infection and matching HLA type. Findings and caveats of the study: There were HLA-C-restricted CMV-specific TCR beta clonotypes dominating the ex vivo response. Summed frequency of shared TCR beta families picked out CMV carriers who also had the relevant HLA.

From the reads, TCRdb called clonotypes with MiXCR, one entry per CDR3 protein. Among about half a million distinct CDR3 sequences listed, 33% were seen once. Per germline, CDR1 SEHNR and CDR2 FQNEAQ (reference sequence). V shed 4 bases and J shed 2 bases, with 12 bases lying between them. This CDR3 region has 14 residues. To note about this clonotype: Its antigen is as yet unknown.

V is TRBV7-9 and J is TRBJ2-7; TRBD1 might be the D (6 bases). The source was cultured PBMCs, collected from culture after CMV antigen stimulation. This clonotype originated in a human donor in good health (CMV status not recorded). Some clones in this sample may be carry-over from other donors' samples. The DNA of the CDR3 is TGTGCCAGCAGCTCCCGACAGGAAACCTACGAGCAGTACTTC. Translating gives CASSSRQETYEQYF.